Listed below are T cell receptor beta chains from one sample, sequenced in a study of T-cell reconstitution after alpha-beta-depleted transplantation in children. A single record per CDR3 protein comes from TCRdb applying MiXCR to the PCR reads. Of about 460,000 distinct CDR3 sequences detected, approximately 12% appear once; the ten largest clones hold about 5.6%. This specimen consisted of PBMCs from the stem cell graft donor, obtained from the stem cell graft. The receptor set was obtained from a human donor who donated a stem cell graft to a child with combined immunodeficiency. CDR3s include the opening cysteine and the closing phenylalanine or tryptophan. A D gene is named only where the DNA matches it firmly. Expanded clones get a size class; other rows say once, few or many, or leave the size out.

j_gene,len,v_gene,abundance,d_gene,CDR3aa,CDR3nt
TRBJ1-4,16,TRBV6-5,few,TRBD1,CASSYRTGATNEKLFF,TGTGCCAGCAGTTATCGGACAGGGGCAACTAATGAAAAACTGTTTTTT
TRBJ2-1,11,TRBV30,once,-,CAWGPYNEQFF,TGTGCCTGGGGACCCTACAATGAGCAGTTCTTC
TRBJ2-7,13,TRBV20-1,-,-,CSVIPAASYEQYF,TGCAGTGTTATACCAGCGGCGTCCTACGAGCAGTACTTC
TRBJ2-6,16,TRBV5-1,-,-,CASSLGVEAGANVLTF,TGCGCCAGCAGCTTGGGGGTTGAGGCTGGGGCCAACGTCCTGACTTTC
TRBJ2-7,14,TRBV29-1,-,-,CSVAPGTATYEQYF,TGCAGCGTTGCCCCCGGGACGGCGACCTACGAGCAGTACTTC
TRBJ1-5,12,TRBV24-1,many,-,CATSDFNQPQHF,TGTGCCACCAGTGATTTTAATCAGCCCCAGCATTTT
TRBJ1-5,17,TRBV24-1,few,TRBD1,CATSDLRTQGGNQPQHF,TGTGCCACCAGTGATCTCCGAACCCAGGGGGGCAATCAGCCCCAGCATTTT
TRBJ2-3,15,TRBV29-1,many,-,CSVEGGQSGTDTQYF,TGCAGCGTTGAGGGGGGACAGTCGGGCACAGATACGCAGTATTTT
TRBJ2-3,14,TRBV10-3,many,-,CAISETGPADTQYF,TGTGCCATCAGTGAAACAGGGCCGGCAGATACGCAGTATTTT
TRBJ1-1,13,TRBV29-1,once,TRBD1,CSVGQDMNTEAFF,TGCAGCGTGGGACAGGACATGAACACTGAAGCTTTCTTT
TRBJ2-2,13,TRBV6-2/TRBV6-3,-,-,CASSSPEAGELFF,TGTGCCAGCAGTTCGCCAGAGGCCGGGGAGCTGTTTTTT
TRBJ2-1,14,TRBV24-1,few,TRBD1,CATSDGGQGDEQFF,TGTGCCACCAGTGATGGGGGACAGGGGGATGAGCAGTTCTTC
TRBJ2-2,17,TRBV5-1,-,TRBD2,CASSFFRAGGPSGELFF,TGCGCCAGCAGCTTTTTTCGAGCGGGAGGGCCGAGCGGGGAGCTGTTTTTT
TRBJ2-7,15,TRBV2,few,TRBD2,CASSESSGRAYEQYF,TGTGCCAGCAGTGAAAGTAGCGGGAGGGCCTACGAGCAGTACTTC
TRBJ2-3,15,TRBV15,few,-,CATSTSRAFTDTQYF,TGTGCCACCAGCACCTCCAGGGCATTCACAGATACGCAGTATTTT
TRBJ2-5,15,TRBV2,-,-,CARSPGGHPGETQYF,TGTGCCAGGTCCCCCGGGGGGCACCCAGGCGAGACCCAGTACTTC
TRBJ2-3,14,TRBV15,-,TRBD1,CASEPGTGGDTQYF,TGTGCCAGCGAACCCGGGACAGGGGGAGATACGCAGTATTTT
TRBJ2-3,15,TRBV2,-,TRBD1,CASSGPGGGTDTQYF,TGTGCCAGCAGTGGACCAGGGGGCGGCACAGATACGCAGTATTTT
TRBJ2-7,16,TRBV5-6,few,TRBD1,CASSWTGTGDRYEQYF,TGTGCCAGCAGCTGGACCGGGACAGGGGACAGGTACGAGCAGTACTTC
TRBJ2-3,13,TRBV12-3/TRBV12-4,-,-,CASSDERADTQYF,TGTGCCAGCAGCGACGAAAGGGCAGATACGCAGTATTTT
TRBJ2-7,12,TRBV7-9,-,TRBD2,CASSPGLAEQYF,TGTGCCAGCAGCCCTGGACTAGCCGAGCAGTACTTC
TRBJ2-1,12,TRBV2,-,-,CATGGRVDEQFF,TGTGCCACCGGGGGGCGGGTAGATGAGCAGTTCTTC
TRBJ2-2,16,TRBV10-3,many,TRBD1,CATTPGGTGGSGELFF,TGTGCCACCACCCCTGGGGGGACAGGGGGCTCCGGGGAGCTGTTTTTT
TRBJ1-1,13,TRBV3-1,-,-,CASSGEQTKEAFF,TGTGCCAGCAGCGGAGAACAGACAAAAGAAGCTTTCTTT
TRBJ2-7,15,TRBV19,few,TRBD2,CASSIPGLGPYEQYF,TGTGCCAGTAGTATCCCGGGACTAGGTCCCTACGAGCAGTACTTC
TRBJ2-3,19,TRBV1,-,-,CTSSLHPGQDYADTDTQYF,TGTACCAGCAGCCTCCACCCGGGGCAGGACTACGCCGACACAGATACGCAGTATTTT
TRBJ2-1,14,TRBV12-3/TRBV12-4,many,-,CASSFVGTDNEQFF,TGTGCCAGCAGTTTTGTGGGGACTGACAATGAGCAGTTCTTC
TRBJ2-7,16,TRBV5-1,-,TRBD2,CASSLDWSGRGYEQYF,TGCGCCAGCAGCTTGGATTGGAGCGGGAGAGGGTACGAGCAGTACTTC
TRBJ2-3,16,TRBV12-3/TRBV12-4,many,TRBD2,CASSLMGLAVTDTQYF,TGTGCCAGCAGTTTAATGGGACTAGCGGTCACAGATACGCAGTATTTT
TRBJ2-6,18,TRBV6-4,few,TRBD1,CASRDPDRGETGANVLTF,TGTGCCAGCAGGGACCCGGACAGGGGGGAAACTGGGGCCAACGTCCTGACTTTC
TRBJ1-5,11,TRBV10-3,-,-,CATLCCVPQHF,TGTGCCACCCTGTGCTGTGTGCCCCAGCATTTT
TRBJ1-1,14,TRBV5-1,-,TRBD1,CASSFGTGETEAFF,TGCGCCAGCAGCTTTGGGACAGGGGAGACTGAAGCTTTCTTT
TRBJ1-5,14,TRBV12-3/TRBV12-4,-,-,CASGLGGGGAPQHF,TGTGCCAGCGGGCTCGGCGGGGGTGGTGCGCCCCAGCATTTT
TRBJ1-4,15,TRBV15,few,TRBD1,CATSPRQGGSEKLFF,TGTGCCACCAGCCCCCGGCAGGGGGGCAGTGAAAAACTGTTTTTT
TRBJ2-2,14,TRBV6-5,many,-,CASSLQGYTGELFF,TGTGCCAGCAGTTTACAGGGTTACACCGGGGAGCTGTTTTTT
TRBJ2-2,13,TRBV9,many,-,CASSVGTTGELFF,TGTGCCAGCAGCGTAGGGACCACCGGGGAGCTGTTTTTT
TRBJ2-1,16,TRBV9,few,TRBD1,CASSKTGGAIYNEQFF,TGTGCCAGCAGCAAAACAGGGGGCGCGATCTACAATGAGCAGTTCTTC
TRBJ2-7,13,TRBV20-1,-,-,CSAEIPDANEQYF,TGCAGTGCTGAAATACCGGACGCTAACGAGCAGTACTTC
TRBJ2-1,15,TRBV5-1,many,TRBD2,CASSILAASSNEQFF,TGCGCCAGCAGCATCCTAGCGGCCAGTTCCAATGAGCAGTTCTTC
TRBJ1-1,14,TRBV18,few,-,CASSPPWDGTEAFF,TGTGCCAGCTCACCACCTTGGGACGGCACTGAAGCTTTCTTT
TRBJ2-1,14,TRBV7-2,many,TRBD2,CASSFSLREGEQFF,TGTGCCAGCAGCTTTAGCTTGAGGGAGGGTGAGCAGTTCTTC